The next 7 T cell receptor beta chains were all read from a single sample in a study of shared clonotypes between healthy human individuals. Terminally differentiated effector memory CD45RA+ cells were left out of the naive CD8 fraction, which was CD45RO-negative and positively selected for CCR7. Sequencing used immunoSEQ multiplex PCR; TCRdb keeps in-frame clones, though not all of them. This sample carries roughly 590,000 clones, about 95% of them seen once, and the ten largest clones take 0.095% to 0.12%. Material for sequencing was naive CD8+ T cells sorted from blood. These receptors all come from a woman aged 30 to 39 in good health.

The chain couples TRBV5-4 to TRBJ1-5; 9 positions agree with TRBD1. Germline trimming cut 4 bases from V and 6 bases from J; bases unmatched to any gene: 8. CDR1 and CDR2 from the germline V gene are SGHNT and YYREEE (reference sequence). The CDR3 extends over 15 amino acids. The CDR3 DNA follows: TGTGCCAGCAGCCTGGACAGGGGCGAAGGTCAGCCCCAGCATTTT. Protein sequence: CASSLDRGEGQPQHF.

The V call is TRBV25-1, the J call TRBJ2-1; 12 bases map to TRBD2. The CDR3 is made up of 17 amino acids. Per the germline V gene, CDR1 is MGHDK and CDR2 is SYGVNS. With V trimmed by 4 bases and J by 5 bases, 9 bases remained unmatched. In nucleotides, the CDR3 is TGTGCCAGCAGTGGGACTAGCGGGATTCTCGTTGACAATGAGCAGTTCTTC. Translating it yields CASSGTSGILVDNEQFF.

The CDR3 DNA follows: TGTGCCAGCTCCATGACACCGGTCGGTACCTACGAGCAGTACTTC. This encodes CASSMTPVGTYEQYF. V is TRBV27 and J is TRBJ2-7; D gene uncertain. The V end lost 8 bases, the J end lost 2 bases, and 19 bases lay between the germline ends. CDR1 is MNHEY, CDR2 SMNVEV, per germline (reference sequence). The CDR3 contains 15 residues.

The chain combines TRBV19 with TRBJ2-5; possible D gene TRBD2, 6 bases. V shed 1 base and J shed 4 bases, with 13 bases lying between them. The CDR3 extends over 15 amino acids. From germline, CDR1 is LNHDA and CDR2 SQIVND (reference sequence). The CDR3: CASSIAGTYGETQYF. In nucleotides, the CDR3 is TGTGCCAGTAGTATAGCCGGGACTTACGGAGAGACCCAGTACTTC.

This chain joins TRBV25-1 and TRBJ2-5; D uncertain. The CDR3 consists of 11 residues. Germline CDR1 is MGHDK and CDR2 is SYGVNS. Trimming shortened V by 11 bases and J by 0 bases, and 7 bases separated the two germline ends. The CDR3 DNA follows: TGTGCCTTGGGAAACCAAGAGACCCAGTACTTC. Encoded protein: CALGNQETQYF.

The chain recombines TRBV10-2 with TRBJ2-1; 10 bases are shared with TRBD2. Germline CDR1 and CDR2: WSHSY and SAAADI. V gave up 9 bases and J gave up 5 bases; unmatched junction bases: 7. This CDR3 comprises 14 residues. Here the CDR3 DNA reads TGCGCCAGTATTTCCGGGACTAGCGACAATGAGCAGTTCTTC. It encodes CASISGTSDNEQFF.

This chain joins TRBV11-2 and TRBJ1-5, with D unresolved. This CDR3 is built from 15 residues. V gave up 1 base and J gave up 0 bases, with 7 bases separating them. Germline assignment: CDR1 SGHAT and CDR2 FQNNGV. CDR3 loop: CASSLGADSNQPQHF. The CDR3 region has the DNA TGTGCCAGCAGCTTAGGAGCAGATAGCAATCAGCCCCAGCATTTT.